The 20 T cell receptor beta chains below all came from one sample that was sequenced in a study of CD8+ T cells in alopecia areata. The authors extracted RNA and reverse transcribed it into cDNA as the sequencing template. Profiled with immunoSEQ multiplex PCR; TCRdb holds only in-frame clones, not every one. The sample records 150,000 to 200,000 clones, under 80% being singletons. Treatment given: oral pan-JAK inhibitor, 5-10 mg twice daily. Material: CD4+ T cells sorted from blood, obtained at approximately week 50, from a patient treated with tofacitinib. These receptors were obtained from a human donor with alopecia areata.

The V and J genes are TRBV27 and TRBJ1-1; 11 nucleotides agree with TRBD1. This CDR3 region has 15 residues. Trimming cost V 2 bases and J 10 bases; bases outside gene matches: 9. Germline lookup yields CDR1 MNHEY and CDR2 SMNVEV (reference sequence). CDR3 in DNA: TGTGCCAGCAGTTTACACCTACCGGGACAGGGGGGAGCTTTCTTT. Protein product: CASSLHLPGQGGAFF.

The chain links TRBV2 to TRBJ1-6; perhaps TRBD1 as D (6 bases). V was clipped by 3 bases and J by 10 bases, with 16 bases between them. The CDR3 sequence is 15 residues long. Germline V lookup: CDR1 SNHLY, CDR2 FYNNEI. The chain's CDR3 is CASSEAGGGLSPLHF. CDR3 coding DNA: TGTGCCAGCAGTGAGGCAGGTGGGGGGCTCTCACCCCTCCACTTT. Looking up the rest from reference TRBV2 and TRBJ1-6 gives the full variable domain: EPEVTQTPSHQVTQMGQEVILRCVPISNHLYFYWYRQILGQKVEFLVSFYNNEISEKSEIFDDQFSVERPDGSNFTLKIRSTKLEDSAMYFCASSEAGGGLSPLHFGNGTRLTVT.

This clone has a count of ten or more. The V and J genes are TRBV6-5 and TRBJ1-1, with 7 positions matching TRBD1. V trimming: 4 bases; J trimming: 1 base; junction bases outside the gene matches: 6. The germline CDR1 and CDR2 sequences are MNHEY and SVGAGI. The CDR3 is 15 amino acids. CDR3 coding DNA: TGTGCCAGCAGTTCCACAGGGGAGGGGAACACTGAAGCTTTCTTT. Its protein product is CASSSTGEGNTEAFF.

This clone was seen a few times. This chain links TRBV29-1 with TRBJ2-1, with 9 bases lining up with TRBD1. Germline V gene data show CDR1 as SQVTM and CDR2 as ANQGSEA. V lost 1 base and J lost 6; bases outside the gene matches: 7. This CDR3 is 15 amino acids long. In nucleotides, the CDR3 is TGCAGCGTTGAAGGGGGGACAGGGATTGGCAATGAGCAGTTCTTC. Protein: CSVEGGTGIGNEQFF.

CDR3 amino acids: CASTIAGEETQYF. In DNA form, the CDR3 reads TGTGCCAGCACCATAGCGGGGGAAGAGACCCAGTACTTC. The V and J genes are TRBV6-6 and TRBJ2-5; 9 bases align to TRBD2. This CDR3 has 13 amino acids. Trimming at V came to 7 bases and at J to 3 bases, leaving 3 bases not matched to a gene. Germline V CDR1 and CDR2: MNHNY, SVGAGI (reference sequence).

The CDR3 reads CASKPGGLMNTEAFF. The CDR3 coding sequence is TGTGCCAGCAAACCGGGGGGACTTATGAACACTGAAGCTTTCTTT. The chain links TRBV6-6 to TRBJ1-1, with a tentative D call TRBD1 (5 bases). V was trimmed by 7 bases and J by 0 bases, leaving 15 bases between them. CDR3 length equals 15 residues. Germline V gene data show CDR1 as MNHNY and CDR2 as SVGAGI (reference sequence).

V is TRBV30 and J is TRBJ2-1, with D unclear. Trimming removed 0 bases at V and 7 bases at J, with 10 bases between. Germline V gives CDR1 GTSNPN, CDR2 SVGIG (reference sequence). There are 13 residues in the CDR3. The CDR3 bases are TGTGCCTGGAGTGTAGGCTCGAGAAATGAGCAGTTCTTC. Translation: CAWSVGSRNEQFF.

The rearrangement joins TRBV29-1 to TRBJ1-2; no firm D call. Germline CDR1 is SQVTM and CDR2 is ANQGSEA. The length of the CDR3 is 13 residues. V dropped 2 bases and J dropped 4 bases, with 11 bases sitting between them. For the CDR3, the DNA is TGCAGCGTTGAACGGTTGGCAGGCTATGGCTACACCTTC. Translated, it gives CSVERLAGYGYTF. Complete variable domain (other parts from reference TRBV29-1 and TRBJ1-2): SAVISQKPSRDICQRGTSLTIQCQVDSQVTMMFWYRQQPGQSLTLIATANQGSEATYESGFVIDKFPISRPNLTFSTLTVSNMSPEDSSIYLCSVERLAGYGYTFGSGTRLTVV.

This clone was counted between two and nine times. V is TRBV29-1 and J is TRBJ2-7, with TRBD2 matching 14 bases. The junction had 3 bases not matched to a gene; V was cut back by 5 bases and J by 6 bases. Germline V gene lookup returns CDR1 SQVTM and CDR2 ANQGSEA. The CDR3 runs 13 residues. Here the CDR3 DNA reads TGCAGCGTTTTGGGACTAGCGGGGGTCGAGCAGTACTTC. Protein: CSVLGLAGVEQYF.

The chain has TRBV20-1 and TRBJ1-2; D unresolved. V was trimmed by 4 bases and J by 8 bases, leaving 11 bases between them. The CDR3 spans 11 residues. Germline CDR1 is DFQATT and CDR2 is SNEGSKA (reference sequence). The CDR3 loop is CSATDLVGYTF. CDR3 bases: TGCAGTGCTACAGACCTAGTGGGCTACACCTTC.

The rearrangement links TRBV6-6 to TRBJ1-6, with D uncertain. V lost 7 bases and J 7 bases, leaving 5 bases between the germline ends. This CDR3 has 11 amino acids. Per germline, CDR1 MNHNY and CDR2 SVGAGI (reference sequence). The CDR3 DNA reads TGTGCCAGCAATAGGAATTCACCCCTCCACTTT. Translation gives CASNRNSPLHF.

The V and J genes are TRBV4-3 and TRBJ1-2; tentatively, D is TRBD1 (5 bases). Germline CDR1 LGHNA, CDR2 YSLEER. CDR3 length: 13 amino acids. The V and J ends lost 0 bases and 5 bases respectively, with 7 bases between them. This chain's CDR3 is CASSQEGVYGYTF. The CDR3 nucleotides are TGCGCCAGCAGCCAAGAGGGGGTGTATGGCTACACCTTC.

This chain joins TRBV10-3 and TRBJ2-7; D remains ambiguous. The CDR3 is 14 residues long. V lost 2 bases and J 4 bases, leaving 12 bases between the germline ends. In germline, CDR1 is ENHRY, CDR2 SYGVKD. CDR3 region: CAISEPETAYEQYF. CDR3 sequence (DNA): TGTGCCATCAGTGAGCCAGAGACGGCGTACGAGCAGTACTTC.

V usage is TRBV11-2 and J usage is TRBJ2-3; D remains ambiguous. The CDR3 has 14 amino acids. Germline V lookup: CDR1 SGHAT, CDR2 FQNNGV. V lost 5 bases and J lost 4, with 13 bases in between. CDR3 region: CASSPLTIADTQYF. The CDR3 DNA reads as TGTGCCAGCAGCCCTCTAACAATCGCAGATACGCAGTATTTT.

The CDR3 DNA reads TGTGCCAGCAGTACAGGGGCCCTATATAGCAATCAGCCCCAGCATTTT. Translating gives CASSTGALYSNQPQHF. The rearrangement uses TRBV7-2 and TRBJ1-5; 7 bases agree with TRBD1. CDR1 SGHTA and CDR2 FQGNSA come from the germline V gene. Losses at the gene ends were 6 bases for V and 0 bases for J; bases not matched to a gene: 8. This CDR3 comprises 16 residues.

A word on this clone: The sample contains more than one DNA sequence encoding this CDR3. The rearrangement uses TRBV5-1 and TRBJ2-3, with TRBD2 as a possible D gene (7 bases). CDR1 is SGHRS and CDR2 is YFSETQ in the germline V gene. The CDR3 is 15 amino acids. Trimming took 4 bases from V and 0 from J, leaving 12 bases between them. The CDR3 coding sequence is TGCGCCAGCAGCCTGGGGGGGCCCAGCACAGATACGCAGTATTTT. This gives the protein CASSLGGPSTDTQYF. Complete variable domain (other parts from reference TRBV5-1 and TRBJ2-3): KAGVTQTPRYLIKTRGQQVTLSCSPISGHRSVSWYQQTPGQGLQFLFEYFSETQRNKGNFPGRFSGRQFSNSRSEMNVSTLELGDSALYLCASSLGGPSTDTQYFGPGTRLTVL.

The V gene is TRBV28, the J gene TRBJ2-2; 7 nucleotides agree with TRBD1. J lost 0 bases, V lost 11 bases, and 3 bases had no gene match. The V gene's germline CDR1 is MDHEN and CDR2 SYDVKM. This CDR3 is 13 amino acids long. The CDR3 sequence: CAGGQANTGELFF. The DNA for the CDR3 is TGTGCCGGTGGACAGGCGAACACCGGGGAGCTGTTTTTT.

The count of this clone is one. The chain recombines TRBV2 with TRBJ2-1, with 8 bases identical to TRBD1. V gave up 0 bases and J gave up 7 bases; unmatched junction bases: 5. CDR3 length: 15 residues. Germline values: CDR1 SNHLY, CDR2 FYNNEI. CDR3 residues: CASSEAPGQGNEQFF. CDR3 coding DNA: TGTGCCAGCAGTGAAGCGCCCGGACAGGGTAATGAGCAGTTCTTC.

This chain connects TRBV9 to TRBJ1-2; TRBD1 matches 7 bases. This CDR3 contains 13 residues. Germline V gives CDR1 SGDLS, CDR2 YYNGEE. The V and J ends lost 3 bases and 7 bases, in that order; junction bases with no gene match: 6. DNA for the CDR3: TGTGCCAGCAGCGAGACAGGGTTCCGTGGCTACACCTTC. Amino acids: CASSETGFRGYTF.

This chain uses TRBV7-2 with TRBJ2-1; the D call may be TRBD1 or TRBD2 (5 bases each). The CDR3 contains 14 residues. The V end was cut by 3 bases, the J end by 1 base, with 7 bases between. The germline gives CDR1 SGHTA, CDR2 FQGNSA. The DNA for the CDR3 is TGTGCCAGCAGCTTGAGGGGTTCCTACAATGAGCAGTTCTTC. Translating it yields CASSLRGSYNEQFF.